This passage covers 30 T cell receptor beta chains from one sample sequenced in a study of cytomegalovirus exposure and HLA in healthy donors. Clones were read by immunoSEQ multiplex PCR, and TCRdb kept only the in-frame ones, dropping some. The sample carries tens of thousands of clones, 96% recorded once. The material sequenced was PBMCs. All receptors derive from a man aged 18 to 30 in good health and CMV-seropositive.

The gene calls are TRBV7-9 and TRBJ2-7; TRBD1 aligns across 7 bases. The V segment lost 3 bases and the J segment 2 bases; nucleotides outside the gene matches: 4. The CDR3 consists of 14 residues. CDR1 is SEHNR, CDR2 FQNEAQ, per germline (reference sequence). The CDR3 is CASSFFQGAYEQYF. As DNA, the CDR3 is TGTGCCAGCAGCTTCTTTCAGGGGGCCTACGAGCAGTACTTC.

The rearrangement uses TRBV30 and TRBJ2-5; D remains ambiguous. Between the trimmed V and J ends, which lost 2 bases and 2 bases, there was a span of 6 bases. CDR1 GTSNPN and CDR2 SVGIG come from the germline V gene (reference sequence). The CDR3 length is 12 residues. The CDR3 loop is CAWSSVQETQYF. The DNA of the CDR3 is TGTGCCTGGAGTTCCGTTCAAGAGACCCAGTACTTC.

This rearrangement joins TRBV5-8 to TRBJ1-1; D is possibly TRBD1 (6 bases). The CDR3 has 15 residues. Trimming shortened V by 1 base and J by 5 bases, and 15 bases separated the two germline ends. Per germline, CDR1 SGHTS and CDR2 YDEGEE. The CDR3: CASSLSQGSRTEAFF. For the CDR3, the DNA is TGTGCCAGCAGCTTGTCTCAGGGGTCGAGAACTGAAGCTTTCTTT.

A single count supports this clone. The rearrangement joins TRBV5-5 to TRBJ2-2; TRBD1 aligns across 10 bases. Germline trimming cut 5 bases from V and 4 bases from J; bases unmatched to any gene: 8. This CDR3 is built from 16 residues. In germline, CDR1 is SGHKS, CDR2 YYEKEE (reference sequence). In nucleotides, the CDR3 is TGTGCCAGCAGTTCAAGACAGGGGGCTCGCACCGGGGAGCTGTTTTTT. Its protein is CASSSRQGARTGELFF.

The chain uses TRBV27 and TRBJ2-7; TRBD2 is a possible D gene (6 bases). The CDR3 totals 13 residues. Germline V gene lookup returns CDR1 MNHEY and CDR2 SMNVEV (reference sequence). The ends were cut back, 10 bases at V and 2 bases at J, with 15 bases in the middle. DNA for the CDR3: TGTGCCACAAGGGGACTGCCGCCCTACGAGCAGTACTTC. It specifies CATRGLPPYEQYF.

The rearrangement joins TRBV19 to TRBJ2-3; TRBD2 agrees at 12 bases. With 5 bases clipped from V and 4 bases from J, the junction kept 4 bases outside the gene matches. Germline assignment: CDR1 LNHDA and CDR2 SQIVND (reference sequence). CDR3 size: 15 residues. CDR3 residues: CASSRTSGIADTQYF. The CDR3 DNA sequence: TGTGCCAGTAGTCGGACTAGCGGGATTGCAGATACGCAGTATTTT.

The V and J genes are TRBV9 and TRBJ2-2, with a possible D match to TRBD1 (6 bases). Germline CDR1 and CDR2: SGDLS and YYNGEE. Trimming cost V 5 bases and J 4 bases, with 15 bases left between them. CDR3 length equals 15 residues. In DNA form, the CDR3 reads TGTGCCAGCAGATTGGACAGCCGCGCCACCGGGGAGCTGTTTTTT. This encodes CASRLDSRATGELFF. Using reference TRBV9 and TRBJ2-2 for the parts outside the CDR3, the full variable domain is DSGVTQTPKHLITATGQRVTLRCSPRSGDLSVYWYQQSLDQGLQFLIQYYNGEERAKGNILERFSAQQFPDLHSELNLSSLELGDSALYFCASRLDSRATGELFFGEGSRLTVL.

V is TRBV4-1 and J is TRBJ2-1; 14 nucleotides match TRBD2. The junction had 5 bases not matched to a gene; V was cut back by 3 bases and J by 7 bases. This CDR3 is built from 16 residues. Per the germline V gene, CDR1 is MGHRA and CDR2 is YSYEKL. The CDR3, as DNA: TGCGCCAGCAGCCAGCCGGGACTAGCGGGGGTAAATGAGCAGTTCTTC. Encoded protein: CASSQPGLAGVNEQFF.

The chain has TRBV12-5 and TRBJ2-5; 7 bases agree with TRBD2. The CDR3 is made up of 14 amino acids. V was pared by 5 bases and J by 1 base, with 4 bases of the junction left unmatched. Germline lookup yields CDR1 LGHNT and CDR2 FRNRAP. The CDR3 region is CASGLSGIQETQYF. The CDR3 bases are TGTGCTAGTGGTCTGAGCGGGATCCAAGAGACCCAGTACTTC.

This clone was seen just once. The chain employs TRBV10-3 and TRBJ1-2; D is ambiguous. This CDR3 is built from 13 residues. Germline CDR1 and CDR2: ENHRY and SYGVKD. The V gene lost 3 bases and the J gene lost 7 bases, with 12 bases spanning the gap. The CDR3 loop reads CAISEREESGYTF. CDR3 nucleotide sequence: TGTGCCATCAGTGAACGGGAAGAAAGTGGCTACACCTTC.

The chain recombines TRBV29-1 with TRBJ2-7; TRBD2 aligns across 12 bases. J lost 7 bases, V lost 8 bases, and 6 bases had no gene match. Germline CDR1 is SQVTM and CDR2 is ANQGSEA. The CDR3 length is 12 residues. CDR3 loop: CSFSGLAGEQYF. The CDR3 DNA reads TGCAGCTTCAGCGGACTAGCGGGGGAGCAGTACTTC.

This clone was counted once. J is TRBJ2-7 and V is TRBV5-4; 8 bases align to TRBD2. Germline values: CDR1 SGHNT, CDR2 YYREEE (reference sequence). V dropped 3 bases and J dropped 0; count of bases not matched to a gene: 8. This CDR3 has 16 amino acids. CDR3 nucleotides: TGTGCCAGCAGCTCCAGAGACAGCGGGAGCTCCTACGAGCAGTACTTC. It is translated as CASSSRDSGSSYEQYF.

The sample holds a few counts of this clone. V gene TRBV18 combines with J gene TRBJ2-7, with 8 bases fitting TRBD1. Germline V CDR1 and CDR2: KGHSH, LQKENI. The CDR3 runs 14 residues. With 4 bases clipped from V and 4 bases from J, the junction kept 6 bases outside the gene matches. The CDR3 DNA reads TGTGCCAGCTCACTCGGACAGGGTGTTTACGAGCAGTACTTC. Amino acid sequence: CASSLGQGVYEQYF. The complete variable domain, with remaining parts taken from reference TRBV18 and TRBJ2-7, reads NAGVMQNPRHLVRRRGQEARLRCSPMKGHSHVYWYRQLPEEGLKFMVYLQKENIIDESGMPKERFSAEFPKEGPSILRIQQVVRGDSAAYFCASSLGQGVYEQYFGPGTRLTVT.

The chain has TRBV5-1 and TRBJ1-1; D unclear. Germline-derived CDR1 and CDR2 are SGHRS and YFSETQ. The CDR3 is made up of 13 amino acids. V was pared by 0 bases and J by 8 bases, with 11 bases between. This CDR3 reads CASSLEVGGEAFF. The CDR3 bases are TGCGCCAGCAGCTTGGAGGTGGGAGGGGAAGCTTTCTTT.

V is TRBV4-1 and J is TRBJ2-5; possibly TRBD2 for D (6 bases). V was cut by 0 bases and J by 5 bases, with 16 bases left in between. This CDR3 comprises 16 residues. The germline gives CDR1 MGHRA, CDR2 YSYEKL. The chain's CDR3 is CASSQEERTNWETQYF. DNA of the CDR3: TGCGCCAGCAGCCAAGAGGAGCGGACTAACTGGGAGACCCAGTACTTC.

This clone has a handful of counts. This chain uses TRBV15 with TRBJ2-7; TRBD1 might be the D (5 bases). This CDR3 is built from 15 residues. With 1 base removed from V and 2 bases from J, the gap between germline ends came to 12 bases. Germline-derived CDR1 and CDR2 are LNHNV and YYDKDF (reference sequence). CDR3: CATSRGKGVTYEQYF. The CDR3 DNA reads TGTGCCACCAGCAGAGGCAAAGGGGTAACCTACGAGCAGTACTTC.

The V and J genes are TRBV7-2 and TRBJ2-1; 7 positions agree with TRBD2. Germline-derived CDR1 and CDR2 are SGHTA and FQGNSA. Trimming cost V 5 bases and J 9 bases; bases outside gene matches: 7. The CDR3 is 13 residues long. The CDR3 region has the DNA TGTGCCAGCAGCCAGTATAGCGGGTCTGAGCAGTTCTTC. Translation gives CASSQYSGSEQFF.

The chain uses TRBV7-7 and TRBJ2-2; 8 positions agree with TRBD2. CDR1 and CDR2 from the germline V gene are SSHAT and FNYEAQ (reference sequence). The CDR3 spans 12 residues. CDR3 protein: CATAGGPGELFF. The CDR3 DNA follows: TGTGCTACCGCGGGGGGTCCCGGGGAGCTGTTTTTT.

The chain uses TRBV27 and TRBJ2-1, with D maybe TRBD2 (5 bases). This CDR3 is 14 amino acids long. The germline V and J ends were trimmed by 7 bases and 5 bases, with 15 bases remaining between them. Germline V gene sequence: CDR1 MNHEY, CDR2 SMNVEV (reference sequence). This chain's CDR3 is CASTPMAGHNEQFF. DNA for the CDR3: TGTGCCAGCACCCCAATGGCGGGTCACAATGAGCAGTTCTTC.

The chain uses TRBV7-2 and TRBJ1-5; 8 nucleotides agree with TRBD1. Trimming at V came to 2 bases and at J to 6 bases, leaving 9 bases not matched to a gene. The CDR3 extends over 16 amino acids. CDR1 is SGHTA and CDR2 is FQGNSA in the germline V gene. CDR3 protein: CASSLFSGTGSQPQHF. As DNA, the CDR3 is TGTGCCAGCAGCTTATTCTCGGGGACAGGATCTCAGCCCCAGCATTTT. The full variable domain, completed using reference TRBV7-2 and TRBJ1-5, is GAGVSQSPSNKVTEKGKDVELRCDPISGHTALYWYRQSLGQGLEFLIYFQGNSAPDKSGLPSDRFSAERTGGSVSTLTIQRTQQEDSAVYLCASSLFSGTGSQPQHFGDGTRLSIL.

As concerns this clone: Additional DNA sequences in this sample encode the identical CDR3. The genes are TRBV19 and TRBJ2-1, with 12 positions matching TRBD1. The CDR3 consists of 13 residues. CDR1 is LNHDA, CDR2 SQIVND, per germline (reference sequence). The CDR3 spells CASRDRGRNEQFF. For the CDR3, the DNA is TGTGCTTCGCGGGACAGGGGGCGGAATGAGCAGTTCTTC. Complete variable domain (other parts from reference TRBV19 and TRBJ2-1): DGGITQSPKYLFRKEGQNVTLSCEQNLNHDAMYWYRQDPGQGLRLIYYSQIVNDFQKGDIAEGYSVSREKKESFPLTVTSAQKNPTAFYLCASRDRGRNEQFFGPGTRLTVL.

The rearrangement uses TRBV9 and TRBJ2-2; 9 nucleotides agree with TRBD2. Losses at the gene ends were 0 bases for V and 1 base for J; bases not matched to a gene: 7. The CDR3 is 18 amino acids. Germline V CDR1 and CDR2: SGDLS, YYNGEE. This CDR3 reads CASSVGSRLAVNTGELFF. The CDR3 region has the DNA TGTGCCAGCAGCGTAGGATCTAGACTAGCGGTGAACACCGGGGAGCTGTTTTTT.

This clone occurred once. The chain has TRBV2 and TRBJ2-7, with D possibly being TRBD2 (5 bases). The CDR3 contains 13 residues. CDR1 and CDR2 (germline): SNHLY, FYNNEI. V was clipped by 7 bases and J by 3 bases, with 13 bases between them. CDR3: CASTSDGDYEQYF. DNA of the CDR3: TGTGCCAGCACCTCCGACGGGGACTACGAGCAGTACTTC. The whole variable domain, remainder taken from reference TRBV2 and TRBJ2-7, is EPEVTQTPSHQVTQMGQEVILRCVPISNHLYFYWYRQILGQKVEFLVSFYNNEISEKSEIFDDQFSVERPDGSNFTLKIRSTKLEDSAMYFCASTSDGDYEQYFGPGTRLTVT.

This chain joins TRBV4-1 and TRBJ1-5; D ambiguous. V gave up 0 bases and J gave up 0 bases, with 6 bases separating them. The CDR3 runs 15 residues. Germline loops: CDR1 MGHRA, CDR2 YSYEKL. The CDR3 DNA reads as TGCGCCAGCAGCCAAGACAGAAGTAGCAATCAGCCCCAGCATTTT. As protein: CASSQDRSSNQPQHF.

The CDR3 bases are TGTGCCAGTAGTATCCCGGCAATAGGAGGTAGCAATCAGCCCCAGCATTTT. Translated: CASSIPAIGGSNQPQHF. The rearrangement links TRBV19 to TRBJ1-5; the D is unclear. This CDR3 has 17 amino acids. Trimming removed 3 bases from V and 0 bases from J, with 15 bases in between. Germline values: CDR1 LNHDA, CDR2 SQIVND (reference sequence).

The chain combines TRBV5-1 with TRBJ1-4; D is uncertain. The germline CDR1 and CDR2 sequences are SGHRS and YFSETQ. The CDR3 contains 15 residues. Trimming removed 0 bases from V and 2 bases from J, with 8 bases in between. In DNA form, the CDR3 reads TGCGCCAGCAGCTTGGGTCCGGGGACTAATGAAAAACTGTTTTTT. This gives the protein CASSLGPGTNEKLFF. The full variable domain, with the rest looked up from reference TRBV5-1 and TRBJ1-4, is KAGVTQTPRYLIKTRGQQVTLSCSPISGHRSVSWYQQTPGQGLQFLFEYFSETQRNKGNFPGRFSGRQFSNSRSEMNVSTLELGDSALYLCASSLGPGTNEKLFFGSGTQLSVL.

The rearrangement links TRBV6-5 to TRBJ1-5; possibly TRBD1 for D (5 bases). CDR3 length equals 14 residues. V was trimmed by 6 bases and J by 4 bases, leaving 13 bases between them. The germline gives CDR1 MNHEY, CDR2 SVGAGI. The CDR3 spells CASSWGVTNQPQHF. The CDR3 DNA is TGTGCCAGCAGCTGGGGGGTTACTAATCAGCCCCAGCATTTT.

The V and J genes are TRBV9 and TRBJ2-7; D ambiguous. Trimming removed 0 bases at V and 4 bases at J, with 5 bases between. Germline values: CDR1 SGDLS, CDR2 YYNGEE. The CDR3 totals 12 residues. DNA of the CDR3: TGTGCCAGCAGCGTAGATGAGTACGAGCAGTACTTC. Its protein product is CASSVDEYEQYF.

The CDR3 loop is CASRTTKDTQYF. In DNA form, the CDR3 reads TGTGCCAGCAGGACCACTAAAGATACGCAGTATTTT. The chain uses TRBV28 and TRBJ2-3; D ambiguous. The V end lost 6 bases, the J end lost 5 bases, and 9 bases lay between the germline ends. The germline V gene has CDR1 MDHEN and CDR2 SYDVKM. CDR3 length: 12 residues.

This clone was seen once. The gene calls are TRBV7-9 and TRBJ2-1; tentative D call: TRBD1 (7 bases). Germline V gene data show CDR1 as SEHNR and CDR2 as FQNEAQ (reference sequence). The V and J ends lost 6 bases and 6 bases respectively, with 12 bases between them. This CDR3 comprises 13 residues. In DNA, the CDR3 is TGTGCCAGCAGAAGACAGGGAGGCAATGAGCAGTTCTTC. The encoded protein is CASRRQGGNEQFF.